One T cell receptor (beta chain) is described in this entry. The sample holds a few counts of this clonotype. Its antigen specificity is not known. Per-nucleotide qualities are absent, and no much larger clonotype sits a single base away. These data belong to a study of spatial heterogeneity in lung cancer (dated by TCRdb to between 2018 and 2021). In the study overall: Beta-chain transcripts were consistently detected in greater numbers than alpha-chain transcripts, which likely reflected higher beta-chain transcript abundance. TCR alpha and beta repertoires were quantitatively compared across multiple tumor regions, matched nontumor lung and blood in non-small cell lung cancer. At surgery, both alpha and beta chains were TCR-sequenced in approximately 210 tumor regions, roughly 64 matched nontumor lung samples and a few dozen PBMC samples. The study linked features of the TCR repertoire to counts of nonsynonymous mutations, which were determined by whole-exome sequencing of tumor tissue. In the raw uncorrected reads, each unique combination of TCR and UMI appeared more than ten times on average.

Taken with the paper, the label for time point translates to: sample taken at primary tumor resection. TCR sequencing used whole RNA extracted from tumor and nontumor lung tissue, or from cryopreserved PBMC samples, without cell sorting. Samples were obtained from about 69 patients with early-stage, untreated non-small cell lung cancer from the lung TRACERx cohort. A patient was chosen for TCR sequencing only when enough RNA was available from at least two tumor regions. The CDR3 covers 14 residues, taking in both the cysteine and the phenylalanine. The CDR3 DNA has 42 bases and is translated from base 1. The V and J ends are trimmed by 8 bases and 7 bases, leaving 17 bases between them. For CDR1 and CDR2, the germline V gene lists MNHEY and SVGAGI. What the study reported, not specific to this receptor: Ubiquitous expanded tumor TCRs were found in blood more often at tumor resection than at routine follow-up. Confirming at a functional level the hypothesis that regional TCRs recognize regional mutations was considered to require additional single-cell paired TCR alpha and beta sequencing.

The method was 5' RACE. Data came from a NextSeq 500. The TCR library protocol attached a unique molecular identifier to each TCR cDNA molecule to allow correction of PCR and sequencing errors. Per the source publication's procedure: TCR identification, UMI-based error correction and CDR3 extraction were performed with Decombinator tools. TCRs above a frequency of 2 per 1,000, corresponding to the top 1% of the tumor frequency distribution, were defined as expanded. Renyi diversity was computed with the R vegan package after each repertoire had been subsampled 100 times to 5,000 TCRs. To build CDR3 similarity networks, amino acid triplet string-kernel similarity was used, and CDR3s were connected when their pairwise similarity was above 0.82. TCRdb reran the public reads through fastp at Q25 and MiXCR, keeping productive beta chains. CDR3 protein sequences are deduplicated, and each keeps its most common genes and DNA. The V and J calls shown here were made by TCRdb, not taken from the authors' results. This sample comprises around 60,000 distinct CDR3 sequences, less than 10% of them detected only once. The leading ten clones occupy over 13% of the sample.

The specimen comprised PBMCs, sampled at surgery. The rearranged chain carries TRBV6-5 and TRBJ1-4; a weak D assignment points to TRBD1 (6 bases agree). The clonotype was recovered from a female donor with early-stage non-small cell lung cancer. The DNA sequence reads TGTGCCAGCCATACCCGGGGGGCGAGTGAAAAACTGTTTTTT. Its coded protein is CASHTRGASEKLFF.